This entry describes one T cell receptor beta chain. Its antigen is currently unknown. This entry is derived from a study of neoadjuvant anti-PD-1 for oral cavity cancer. As for the study in general: Patients without progression received a fourth nivolumab dose around day 43, then surgical resection on days 50-56. Whole-study findings and limits: Pretreatment Treg/Th17 ratio correlated inversely with post-treatment tumor clonality.

V gave up 0 bases and J gave up 0 bases, with 13 bases separating them. Germline V gene lookup returns CDR1 SGHRS and CDR2 YFSETQ. The CDR3 covers 17 residues. Sequenced by immunoSEQ multiplex PCR; TCRdb stores in-frame clones only, minus some. The table shows around 31,000 clones, with around nine tenths occurring only once. Cohort: HPV-negative, locally advanced oral cavity squamous cell carcinoma patients. Material: PBMCs, obtained before nivolumab (anti-PD-1) treatment. The TCR sequence derives from a person aged 35 to 85 with oral cavity squamous cell carcinoma. The chain links TRBV5-1 to TRBJ2-1; the D gene is possibly TRBD1 (5 bases). For the CDR3, the DNA is TGCGCCAGCAGCTTGGCCAGGGTAGGAAGCTCCTACAATGAGCAGTTCTTC. It yields the protein CASSLARVGSSYNEQFF.